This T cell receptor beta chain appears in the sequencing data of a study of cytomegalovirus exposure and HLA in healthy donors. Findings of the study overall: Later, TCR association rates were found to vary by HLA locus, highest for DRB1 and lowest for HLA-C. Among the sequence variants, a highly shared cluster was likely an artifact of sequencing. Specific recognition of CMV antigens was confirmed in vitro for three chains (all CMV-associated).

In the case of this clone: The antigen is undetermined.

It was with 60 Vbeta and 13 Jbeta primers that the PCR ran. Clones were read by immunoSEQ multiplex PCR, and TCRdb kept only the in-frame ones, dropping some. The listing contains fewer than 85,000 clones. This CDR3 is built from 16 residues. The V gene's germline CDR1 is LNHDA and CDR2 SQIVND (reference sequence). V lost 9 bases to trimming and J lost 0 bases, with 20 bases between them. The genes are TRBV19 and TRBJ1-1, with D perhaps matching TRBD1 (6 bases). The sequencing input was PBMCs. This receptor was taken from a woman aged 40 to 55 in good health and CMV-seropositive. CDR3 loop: CASLSRPAGVNTEAFF. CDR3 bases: TGTGCCAGCCTCTCCCGCCCCGCAGGGGTGAACACTGAAGCTTTCTTT.